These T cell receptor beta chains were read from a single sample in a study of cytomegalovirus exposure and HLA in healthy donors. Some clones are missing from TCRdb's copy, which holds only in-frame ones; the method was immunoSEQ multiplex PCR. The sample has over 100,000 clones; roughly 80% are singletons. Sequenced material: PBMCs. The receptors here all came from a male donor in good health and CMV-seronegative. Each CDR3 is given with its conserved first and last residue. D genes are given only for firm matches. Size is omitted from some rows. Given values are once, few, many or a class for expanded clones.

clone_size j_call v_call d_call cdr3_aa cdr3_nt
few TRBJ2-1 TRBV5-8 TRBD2 CASSLLTSGGWDEQFF TGTGCCAGCAGCCTTCTAACTAGCGGGGGCTGGGATGAGCAGTTCTTC
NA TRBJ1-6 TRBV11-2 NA CASSPNREQTLHF TGTGCCAGCAGCCCTAATCGCGAACAGACCCTCCACTTT
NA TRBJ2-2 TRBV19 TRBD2 CASSAAGGATNTGELFF TGTGCCAGTAGTGCCGCGGGAGGGGCTACGAACACCGGGGAGCTGTTTTTT
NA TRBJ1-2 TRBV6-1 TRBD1 CASSDLYGTGDYGYTF TGTGCCAGCAGTGATCTTTACGGGACAGGGGACTATGGCTACACCTTC
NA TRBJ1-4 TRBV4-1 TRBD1 CASSVQSGTGYEKLFF TGCGCCAGCAGCGTGCAATCCGGGACAGGTTATGAAAAACTGTTTTTT
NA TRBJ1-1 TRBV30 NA CAWSPQHREAFF TGTGCCTGGAGTCCCCAACACCGTGAAGCTTTCTTT
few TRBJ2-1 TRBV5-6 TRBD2 CASSSLAGGANEQFF TGTGCCAGCAGCTCACTAGCGGGGGGTGCAAATGAGCAGTTCTTC
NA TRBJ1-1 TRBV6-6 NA CASSPGEITEAFF TGTGCCAGCAGCCCCGGGGAGATCACTGAAGCTTTCTTT
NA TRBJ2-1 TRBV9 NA CASSVDSPEQFF TGTGCCAGCAGCGTAGACAGTCCTGAGCAGTTCTTC
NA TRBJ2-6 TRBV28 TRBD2 CASGTIGGANVLTF TGTGCCAGCGGGACTATCGGTGGGGCCAACGTCCTGACTTTC
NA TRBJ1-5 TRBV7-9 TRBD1 CASSLGAGTGSLSNQPQHF TGTGCCAGCAGCTTAGGAGCCGGGACAGGTAGTCTTAGCAATCAGCCCCAGCATTTT
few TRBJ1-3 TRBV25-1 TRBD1 CASSQMTGTGNTIYF TGTGCCAGCAGCCAAATGACAGGGACTGGAAACACCATATATTTT